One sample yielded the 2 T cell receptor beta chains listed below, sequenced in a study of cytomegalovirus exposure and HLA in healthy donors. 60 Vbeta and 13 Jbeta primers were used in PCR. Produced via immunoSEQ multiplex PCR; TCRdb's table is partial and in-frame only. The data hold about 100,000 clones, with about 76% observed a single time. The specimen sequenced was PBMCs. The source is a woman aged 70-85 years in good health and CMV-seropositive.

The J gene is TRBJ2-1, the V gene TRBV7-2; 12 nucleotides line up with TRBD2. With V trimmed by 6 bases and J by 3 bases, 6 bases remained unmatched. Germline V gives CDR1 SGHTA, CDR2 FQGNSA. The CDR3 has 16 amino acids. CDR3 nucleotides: TGTGCCAGCAGTCGAAAACTAGCGGGAGGCTACAATGAGCAGTTCTTC. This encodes CASSRKLAGGYNEQFF.

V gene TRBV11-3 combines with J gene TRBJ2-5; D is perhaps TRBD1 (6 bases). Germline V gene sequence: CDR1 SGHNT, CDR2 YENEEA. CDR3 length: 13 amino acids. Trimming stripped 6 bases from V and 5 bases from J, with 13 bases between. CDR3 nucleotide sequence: TGTGCCAGCAGTTTCTCAGGGGCTGAGACCCAGTACTTC. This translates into CASSFSGAETQYF.